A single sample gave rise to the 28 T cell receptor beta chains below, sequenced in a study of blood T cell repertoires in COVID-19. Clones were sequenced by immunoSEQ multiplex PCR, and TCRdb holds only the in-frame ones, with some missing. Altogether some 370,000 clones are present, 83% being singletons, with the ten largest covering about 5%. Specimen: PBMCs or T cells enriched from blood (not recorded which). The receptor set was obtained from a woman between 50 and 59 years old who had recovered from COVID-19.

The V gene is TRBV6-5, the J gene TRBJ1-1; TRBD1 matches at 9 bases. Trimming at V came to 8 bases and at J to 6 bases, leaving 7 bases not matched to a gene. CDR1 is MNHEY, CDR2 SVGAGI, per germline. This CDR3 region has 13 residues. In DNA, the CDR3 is TGTGCCAGCGGGGACAGGGTGGGATCTGAAGCTTTCTTT. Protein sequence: CASGDRVGSEAFF.

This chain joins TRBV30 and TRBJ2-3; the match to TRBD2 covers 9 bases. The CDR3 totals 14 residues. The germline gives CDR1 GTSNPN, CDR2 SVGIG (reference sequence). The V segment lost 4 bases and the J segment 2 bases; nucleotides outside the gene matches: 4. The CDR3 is CAWNSGSYTDTQYF. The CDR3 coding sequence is TGTGCCTGGAATAGCGGGAGTTACACAGATACGCAGTATTTT.

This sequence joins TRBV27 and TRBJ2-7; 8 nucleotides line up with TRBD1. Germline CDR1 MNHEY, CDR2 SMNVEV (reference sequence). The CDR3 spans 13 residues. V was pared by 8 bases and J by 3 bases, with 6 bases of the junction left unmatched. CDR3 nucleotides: TGTGCCAGCGCAACAGGGGGTGGCTACGAGCAGTACTTC. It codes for CASATGGGYEQYF.

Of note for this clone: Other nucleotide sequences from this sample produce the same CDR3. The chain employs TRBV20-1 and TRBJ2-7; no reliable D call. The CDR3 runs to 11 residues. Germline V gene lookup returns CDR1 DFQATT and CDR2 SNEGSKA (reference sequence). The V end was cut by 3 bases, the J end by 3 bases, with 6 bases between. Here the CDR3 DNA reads TGCAGTGCTAGCACAGACTACGAGCAGTACTTC. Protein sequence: CSASTDYEQYF.

DNA for the CDR3: TGTGCCAGCAGCCCGATGGGGCAACGCCTAAACTATGGCTACACCTTC. Amino acids: CASSPMGQRLNYGYTF. The chain joins TRBV5-4 to TRBJ1-2; TRBD1 is a possible D gene (5 bases). CDR3 length: 16 residues. Germline-derived CDR1 and CDR2 are SGHNT and YYREEE (reference sequence). V was trimmed by 4 bases and J by 2 bases, leaving 18 bases between them.

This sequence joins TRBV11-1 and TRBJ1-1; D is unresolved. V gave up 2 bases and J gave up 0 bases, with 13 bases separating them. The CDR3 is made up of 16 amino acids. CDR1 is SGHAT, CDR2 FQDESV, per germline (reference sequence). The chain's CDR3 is CASSLRGLGMNTEAFF. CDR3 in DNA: TGTGCCAGCAGCTTACGGGGTTTGGGTATGAACACTGAAGCTTTCTTT.

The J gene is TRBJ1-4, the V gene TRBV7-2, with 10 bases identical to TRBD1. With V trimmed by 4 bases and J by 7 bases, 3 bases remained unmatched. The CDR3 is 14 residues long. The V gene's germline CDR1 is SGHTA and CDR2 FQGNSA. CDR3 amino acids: CASSSGTGVEKLFF. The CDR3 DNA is TGTGCCAGCAGCTCGGGGACAGGGGTTGAAAAACTGTTTTTT.

This CDR3 is CASSPGTGTGGYEQYF. DNA of the CDR3: TGCGCCAGCAGCCCAGGGACGGGGACAGGGGGGTACGAGCAGTACTTC. The chain carries TRBV4-3 and TRBJ2-7; 11 bases line up with TRBD1. The length of the CDR3 is 16 residues. J lost 4 bases, V lost 4 bases, and 9 bases had no gene match. CDR1 is LGHNA and CDR2 is YSLEER in the germline V gene.

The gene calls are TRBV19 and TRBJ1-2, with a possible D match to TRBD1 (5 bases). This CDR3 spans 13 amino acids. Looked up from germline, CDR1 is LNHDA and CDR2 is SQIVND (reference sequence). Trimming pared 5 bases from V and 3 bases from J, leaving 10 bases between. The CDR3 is CASSPSGHYGYTF. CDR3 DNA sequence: TGTGCCAGTAGTCCCTCAGGGCACTATGGCTACACCTTC.

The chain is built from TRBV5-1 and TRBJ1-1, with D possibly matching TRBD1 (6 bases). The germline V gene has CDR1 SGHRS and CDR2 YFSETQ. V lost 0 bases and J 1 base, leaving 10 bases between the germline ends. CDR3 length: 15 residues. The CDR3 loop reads CASSLERTANTEAFF. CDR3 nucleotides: TGCGCCAGCAGCTTGGAAAGGACAGCGAACACTGAAGCTTTCTTT.

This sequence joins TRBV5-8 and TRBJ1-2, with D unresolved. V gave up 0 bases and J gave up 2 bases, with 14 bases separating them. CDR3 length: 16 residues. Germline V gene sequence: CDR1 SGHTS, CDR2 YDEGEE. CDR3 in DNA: TGTGCCAGCAGCTTGGGAGGCTCGGGAGGCAACTATGGCTACACCTTC. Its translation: CASSLGGSGGNYGYTF.

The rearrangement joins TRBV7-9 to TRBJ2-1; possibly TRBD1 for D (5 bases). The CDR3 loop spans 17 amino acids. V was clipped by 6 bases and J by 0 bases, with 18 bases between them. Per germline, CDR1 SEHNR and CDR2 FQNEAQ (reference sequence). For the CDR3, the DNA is TGTGCCAGCAGGTTTGGACCTACAGGATACTCCTACAATGAGCAGTTCTTC. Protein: CASRFGPTGYSYNEQFF.

This CDR3 is CASSSQGSSYNEQFF. In DNA, the CDR3 is TGCGCCAGCAGCTCCCAGGGGAGCTCCTACAATGAGCAGTTCTTC. The chain combines TRBV5-1 with TRBJ2-1, with D maybe TRBD1 (6 bases). The germline V gene encodes CDR1 SGHRS and CDR2 YFSETQ. The CDR3 loop spans 15 amino acids. V was trimmed by 3 bases and J by 0 bases, leaving 10 bases between them.

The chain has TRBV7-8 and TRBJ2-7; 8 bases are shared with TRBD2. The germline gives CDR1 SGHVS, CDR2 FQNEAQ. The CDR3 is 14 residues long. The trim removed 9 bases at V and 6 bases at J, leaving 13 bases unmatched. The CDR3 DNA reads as TGTGCCAGTCGAAACGGGCTAGCGGGTCCCGAGCAGTACTTC. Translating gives CASRNGLAGPEQYF.

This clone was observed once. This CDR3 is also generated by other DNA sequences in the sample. This CDR3 is CASSGTGSNGYTF. In DNA, the CDR3 is TGTGCCAGCAGTGGGACAGGGTCAAATGGCTACACCTTC. The chain links TRBV25-1 to TRBJ1-2; 8 bases map to TRBD1. Trimming at V came to 4 bases and at J to 6 bases, leaving 4 bases not matched to a gene. Germline V gene sequence: CDR1 MGHDK, CDR2 SYGVNS. The CDR3 has 13 amino acids.

The CDR3 sequence: CASSPGVGVNTEAFF. CDR3 nucleotides: TGTGCCAGCAGCCCAGGGGTAGGGGTGAACACTGAAGCTTTCTTT. The rearrangement uses TRBV3-1 (or the pseudogene TRBV3-2) and TRBJ1-1, with a possible D match to TRBD1 (6 bases). Trimming shortened V by 4 bases and J by 0 bases, and 12 bases separated the two germline ends. Germline V CDR1 and CDR2: LGHDT, YNNKEL (reference sequence). The CDR3 length is 15 residues.

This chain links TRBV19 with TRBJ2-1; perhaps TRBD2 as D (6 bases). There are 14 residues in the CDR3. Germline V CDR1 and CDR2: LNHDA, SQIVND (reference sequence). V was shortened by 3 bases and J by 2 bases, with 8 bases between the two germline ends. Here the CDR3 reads CASSMGGAYNEQFF. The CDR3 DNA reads TGTGCCAGTAGTATGGGCGGGGCCTACAATGAGCAGTTCTTC.

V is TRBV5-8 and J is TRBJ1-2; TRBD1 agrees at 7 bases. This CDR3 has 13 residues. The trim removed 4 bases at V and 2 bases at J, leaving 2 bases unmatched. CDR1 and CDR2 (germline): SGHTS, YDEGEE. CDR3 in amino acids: CASSLGGNYGYTF. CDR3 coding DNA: TGTGCCAGCAGCCTAGGGGGCAACTATGGCTACACCTTC.

Here the CDR3 DNA reads TGCGCCAGCAGCTCGGTGGTGGGGGGCTCTGGAAACACCATATATTTT. Its translation is CASSSVVGGSGNTIYF. The genes are TRBV5-1 and TRBJ1-3; D may be TRBD1 (5 bases). The germline V gene has CDR1 SGHRS and CDR2 YFSETQ. The length of the CDR3 is 16 residues. The V end was cut by 3 bases, the J end by 0 bases, with 13 bases between. Full variable domain (missing parts from reference TRBV5-1 and TRBJ1-3): KAGVTQTPRYLIKTRGQQVTLSCSPISGHRSVSWYQQTPGQGLQFLFEYFSETQRNKGNFPGRFSGRQFSNSRSEMNVSTLELGDSALYLCASSSVVGGSGNTIYFGEGSWLTVV.

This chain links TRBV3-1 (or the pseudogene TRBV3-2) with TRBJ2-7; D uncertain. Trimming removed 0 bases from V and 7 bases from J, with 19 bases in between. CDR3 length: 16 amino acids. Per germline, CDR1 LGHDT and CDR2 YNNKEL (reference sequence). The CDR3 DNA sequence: TGTGCCAGCAGCCAAGATCCCGGTCCCCGGAGTGGAGAGCAGTACTTC. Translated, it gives CASSQDPGPRSGEQYF.

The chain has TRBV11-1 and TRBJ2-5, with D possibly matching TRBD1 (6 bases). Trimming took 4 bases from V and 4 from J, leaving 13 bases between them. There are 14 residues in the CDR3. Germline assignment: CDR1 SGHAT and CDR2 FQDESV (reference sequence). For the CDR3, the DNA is TGTGCCAGCAGCTCCGTGGGCAGGGGAGAGACCCAGTACTTC. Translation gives CASSSVGRGETQYF.

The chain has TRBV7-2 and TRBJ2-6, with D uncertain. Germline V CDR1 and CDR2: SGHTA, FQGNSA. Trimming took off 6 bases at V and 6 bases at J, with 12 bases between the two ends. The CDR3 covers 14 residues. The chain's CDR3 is CASSSAQAANVLTF. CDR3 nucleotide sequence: TGTGCCAGCAGTTCCGCCCAGGCGGCCAACGTCCTGACTTTC.

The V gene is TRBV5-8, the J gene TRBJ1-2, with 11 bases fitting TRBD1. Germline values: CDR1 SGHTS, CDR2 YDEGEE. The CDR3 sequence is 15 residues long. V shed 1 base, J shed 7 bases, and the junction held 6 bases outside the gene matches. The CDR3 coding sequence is TGTGCCAGCAGCTTGCCCGGACAGGGGGCAATTGGCTACACCTTC. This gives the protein CASSLPGQGAIGYTF.

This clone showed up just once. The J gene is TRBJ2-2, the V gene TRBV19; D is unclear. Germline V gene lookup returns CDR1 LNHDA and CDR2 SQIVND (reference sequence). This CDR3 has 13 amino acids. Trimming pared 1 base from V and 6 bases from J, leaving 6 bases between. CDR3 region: CASSIASSGELFF. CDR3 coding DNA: TGTGCCAGTAGTATAGCAAGCTCCGGGGAGCTGTTTTTT.

The CDR3 loop reads CASTKWGVQETQYF. CDR3 sequence (DNA): TGTGCCAGCACCAAGTGGGGGGTTCAAGAGACCCAGTACTTC. The gene calls are TRBV13 and TRBJ2-5, with TRBD2 as a possible D gene (6 bases). CDR1 and CDR2 from the germline V gene are PRHDT and FYEKMQ (reference sequence). With 7 bases removed from V and 2 bases from J, the gap between germline ends came to 14 bases. The CDR3 covers 14 residues. The full variable domain, with the rest looked up from reference TRBV13 and TRBJ2-5, is AAGVIQSPRHLIKEKRETATLKCYPIPRHDTVYWYQQGPGQDPQFLISFYEKMQSDKGSIPDRFSAQQFSDYHSELNMSSLELGDSALYFCASTKWGVQETQYFGPGTRLLVL.

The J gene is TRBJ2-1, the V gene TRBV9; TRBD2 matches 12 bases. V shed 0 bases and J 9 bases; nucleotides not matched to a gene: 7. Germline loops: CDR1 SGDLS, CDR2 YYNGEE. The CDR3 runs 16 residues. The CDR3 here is CASSVGASGRAGEQFF. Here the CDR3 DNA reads TGTGCCAGCAGCGTAGGGGCTAGCGGGAGGGCCGGTGAGCAGTTCTTC. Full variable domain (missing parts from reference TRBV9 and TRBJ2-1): DSGVTQTPKHLITATGQRVTLRCSPRSGDLSVYWYQQSLDQGLQFLIQYYNGEERAKGNILERFSAQQFPDLHSELNLSSLELGDSALYFCASSVGASGRAGEQFFGPGTRLTVL.

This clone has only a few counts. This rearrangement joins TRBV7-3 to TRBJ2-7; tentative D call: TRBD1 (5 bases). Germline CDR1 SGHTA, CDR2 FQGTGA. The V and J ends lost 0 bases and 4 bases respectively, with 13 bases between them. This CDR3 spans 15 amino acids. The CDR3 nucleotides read TGTGCCAGCAGCTTAACTGGGGCAGGTCTGTACGAGCAGTACTTC. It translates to CASSLTGAGLYEQYF.

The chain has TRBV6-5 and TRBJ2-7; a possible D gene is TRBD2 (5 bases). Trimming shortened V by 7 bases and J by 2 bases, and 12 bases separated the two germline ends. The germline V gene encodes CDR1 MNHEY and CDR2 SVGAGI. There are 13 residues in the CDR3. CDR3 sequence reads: CASTSGVTYEQYF. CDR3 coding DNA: TGTGCCAGCACCTCCGGGGTTACCTACGAGCAGTACTTC.